This T cell receptor (beta chain) came from a study of shared clonotypes between healthy human individuals. At the level of the study: There were three CD4 naive, three CD4 memory, two CD8 naive and one CD8 memory plates per donor.

Comments on this clone: Its target is not known.

Naive CD4+ cells were CD45RA-selected; the remaining cells were memory. TCRdb's copy holds only in-frame clones and misses some; the assay was immunoSEQ multiplex PCR. The sample includes 600,000 to 750,000 clones, 55% to 75% of them seen just once. The CDR3 is 13 residues long. Germline V lookup: CDR1 SGHDT, CDR2 YYEEEE. Trimming removed 0 bases at V and 0 bases at J, with 2 bases between. Study findings and constraints: The small donor group covered limited genetic and exposure diversity. Researchers sampled blood only, noting tissue repertoires likely differ.

The sequence derives from a woman in her 30s in good health. Sequenced sample: memory CD4+ T cells sorted from blood. The subset here: CD45RA-negative fraction. The chain carries TRBV5-6 and TRBJ2-3, with unresolved D. CDR3 sequence (DNA): TGTGCCAGCAGCTTGGGCAGCACAGATACGCAGTATTTT. This gives the protein CASSLGSTDTQYF.